This T cell receptor beta chain was profiled in a study of shared clonotypes between healthy human individuals. CDR1 MNHEY and CDR2 SMNVEV come from the germline V gene (reference sequence). With 4 bases removed from V and 3 bases from J, the gap between germline ends came to 7 bases. The CDR3 has 14 amino acids. Study-wide results and caveats: Sorted-subset sequencing, rarefaction showed, was incomplete despite large depth. Memory subsets had estimated richness that was generally smaller than that of naive subsets.

In the source study's methods: ImmunoSEQ gave junction-only sequences without quality scores, so filtering differed. The protocol was immunoSEQ multiplex PCR, while the TCRdb copy is restricted to in-frame clones and leaves out a portion. D and trimming come from the DNA, and the V and J calls and clone size come from that table. The data show about 2,500,000 clones, over 85% seen once. This clone showed up just once. No antigen is known for it. Distinct nucleotide sequences in the sample also encode this CDR3. Splitting the CD4+ cells yielded a CD45RA+ naive subset and a CD45RA-negative memory subset.

The specimen was naive CD4+ T cells sorted from blood. The subset is: CD45RA+ positively selected. This chain links TRBV27 with TRBJ1-6; unclear D gene. This sequence originates from a man in his late teens or twenties in good health. The chain's CDR3 is CASSSGSYNSPLHF. CDR3 bases: TGTGCCAGCAGTTCCGGCAGCTATAATTCACCCCTCCACTTT.